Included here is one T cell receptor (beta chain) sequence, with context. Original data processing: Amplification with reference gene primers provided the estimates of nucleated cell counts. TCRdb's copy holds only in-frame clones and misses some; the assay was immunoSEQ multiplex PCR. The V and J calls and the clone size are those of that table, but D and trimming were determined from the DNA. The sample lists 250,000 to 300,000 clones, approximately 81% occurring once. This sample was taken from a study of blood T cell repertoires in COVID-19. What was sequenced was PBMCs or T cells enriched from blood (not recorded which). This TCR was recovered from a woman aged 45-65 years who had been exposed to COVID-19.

In DNA form, the CDR3 reads TGCGCCAGCAGCTTAGCGGGGGGTCATTACAATGAGCAGTTCTTC. Translation gives CASSLAGGHYNEQFF. This chain connects TRBV5-1 to TRBJ2-1, with 9 nucleotides matching TRBD2. The CDR3 contains 15 residues. The germline V gene encodes CDR1 SGHRS and CDR2 YFSETQ. Trimming at V came to 2 bases and at J to 4 bases, leaving 4 bases not matched to a gene.